Presented here are 18 T cell receptor beta chains from one specimen sequenced in a study of blood T cell repertoires in COVID-19. The repertoire was sequenced with immunoSEQ multiplex PCR; TCRdb's copy has only in-frame clones and lacks some. There are 150,000 to 200,000 clones in the sample; around 80% occur only once, and roughly a fifth lies in the top ten. Specimen: peripheral blood. These receptors originate from a woman aged 80 or over with acute or convalescent COVID-19.

This clone came up many times. The chain couples TRBV9 to TRBJ1-1, with D possibly TRBD1 on 6 matching bases. Deletions cut 0 bases from V and 6 bases from J, with 12 bases between. There are 14 residues in the CDR3. The V gene's germline CDR1 is SGDLS and CDR2 YYNGEE. The CDR3 nucleotides read TGTGCCAGCAGCGTAGTAACAGGGAGTTCTGAAGCTTTCTTT. This codes for CASSVVTGSSEAFF.

The chain carries TRBV18 and TRBJ1-4; D is unclear. This CDR3 comprises 15 residues. CDR1 is KGHSH, CDR2 LQKENI, per germline. V was pared by 1 base and J by 5 bases, with 11 bases between. The CDR3, as DNA: TGTGCCAGCTCACCACGTTCCGCACAAAATGAAAAACTGTTTTTT. Its translation is CASSPRSAQNEKLFF.

This chain joins TRBV5-1 and TRBJ1-2; TRBD1 aligns across 7 bases. The ends lost 4 bases at V and 4 bases at J; junction bases unmatched: 4. Germline CDR1 and CDR2: SGHRS and YFSETQ. The CDR3 loop spans 13 amino acids. CDR3 sequence (DNA): TGCGCCAGCAGCCAGGGACAGACCTATGGCTACACCTTC. The encoded protein is CASSQGQTYGYTF.

V usage is TRBV30 and J usage is TRBJ1-1; D is perhaps TRBD1 (6 bases). Germline V gene sequence: CDR1 GTSNPN, CDR2 SVGIG (reference sequence). V was clipped by 4 bases and J by 4 bases, with 13 bases between them. This CDR3 has 13 residues. CDR3 DNA: TGTGCCTGGAAACGGGGGGCTAGCACTGAAGCTTTCTTT. The encoded protein is CAWKRGASTEAFF.

This clone was seen a few times. This chain links TRBV5-4 with TRBJ1-5, with 7 bases identical to TRBD1. The CDR3 runs 14 residues. Germline CDR1 and CDR2: SGHNT and YYREEE (reference sequence). V gave up 4 bases and J gave up 6 bases; unmatched junction bases: 7. CDR3 coding DNA: TGTGCCAGCAGCGTACAGGGGAGCGGTCAGCCCCAGCATTTT. This sequence encodes CASSVQGSGQPQHF.

The chain uses TRBV4-1 and TRBJ2-7; 11 nucleotides agree with TRBD1. V was clipped by 4 bases and J by 0 bases; unmatched bases: 2. Germline lookup yields CDR1 MGHRA and CDR2 YSYEKL. The CDR3 consists of 15 residues. Here the CDR3 reads CASSLGTGGSYEQYF. The CDR3 bases are TGCGCCAGCAGCCTCGGGACAGGGGGCTCCTACGAGCAGTACTTC.

The gene calls are TRBV11-1 and TRBJ1-2, with D perhaps matching TRBD1 (6 bases). V lost 5 bases, J lost 0 bases, and 7 bases lay in between. The CDR3 contains 13 residues. Germline V lookup: CDR1 SGHAT, CDR2 FQDESV (reference sequence). The CDR3 nucleotides are TGTGCCAGCAGCACAGGGACTAACTATGGCTACACCTTC. Amino acids: CASSTGTNYGYTF.

This rearrangement joins TRBV2 to TRBJ1-2, with D possibly matching TRBD1 (5 bases). The germline gives CDR1 SNHLY, CDR2 FYNNEI. The germline V and J ends were trimmed by 7 bases and 5 bases, with 20 bases remaining between them. CDR3 length: 15 amino acids. CDR3 nucleotide sequence: TGTGCCAGCACCCCCCGGGGGAGAAGGAATTATGGCTACACCTTC. It is translated as CASTPRGRRNYGYTF.

J is TRBJ2-3 and V is TRBV3-1 (or the pseudogene TRBV3-2); tentatively, D is TRBD1 (5 bases). Germline V CDR1 and CDR2: LGHDT, YNNKEL (reference sequence). The CDR3 is 14 residues long. V lost 5 bases and J lost 6, with 15 bases in between. The CDR3 spells CASSSPGSPDTQYF. The CDR3 region has the DNA TGTGCCAGCAGCTCGCCAGGGTCCCCCGATACGCAGTATTTT.

The chain joins TRBV4-2 to TRBJ2-3; 13 bases line up with TRBD2. The CDR3 loop spans 14 amino acids. Per the germline V gene, CDR1 is LGHNA and CDR2 is YNFKEQ. With 2 bases clipped from V and 10 bases from J, the junction kept 3 bases outside the gene matches. The CDR3 sequence: CASSQQTSGGPQYF. The CDR3, as DNA: TGTGCCAGCAGCCAACAGACTAGCGGGGGGCCGCAGTATTTT.

This chain connects TRBV7-2 to TRBJ2-1; a possible D gene is TRBD2 (5 bases). This CDR3 has 14 amino acids. In germline, CDR1 is SGHTA, CDR2 FQGNSA. V lost 2 bases and J 7 bases, leaving 12 bases between the germline ends. CDR3 amino acids: CASSLSEDFNEQFF. CDR3 nucleotide sequence: TGTGCCAGCAGCTTATCGGAGGACTTTAATGAGCAGTTCTTC.

The rearrangement links TRBV30 to TRBJ1-6; weak D call: TRBD1 (5 bases). Trimming pared 4 bases from V and 1 base from J, leaving 14 bases between. Germline V gives CDR1 GTSNPN, CDR2 SVGIG (reference sequence). This CDR3 is 16 amino acids long. The CDR3 DNA follows: TGTGCCTGGACCCGTACGGGGGGATCCTATAATTCACCCCTCCACTTT. Protein product: CAWTRTGGSYNSPLHF.

This chain links TRBV28 with TRBJ2-7; D perhaps matches TRBD2 (6 bases). Germline V gives CDR1 MDHEN, CDR2 SYDVKM. V shed 7 bases and J shed 7 bases, with 20 bases lying between them. The CDR3 totals 14 residues. The CDR3 is CASNTAGSWNEQYF. The CDR3 region has the DNA TGTGCCAGCAATACGGCGGGGTCGTGGAATGAGCAGTACTTC.

The chain is built from TRBV3-1 (or the pseudogene TRBV3-2) and TRBJ2-1, with 9 nucleotides matching TRBD1. Trimming at V came to 4 bases and at J to 0 bases, leaving 4 bases not matched to a gene. CDR1 and CDR2 (germline): LGHDT, YNNKEL (reference sequence). The CDR3 extends over 16 amino acids. CDR3 nucleotide sequence: TGTGCCAGCAGCCCGGGACAGGGAAACTCCTACAATGAGCAGTTCTTC. Amino acids: CASSPGQGNSYNEQFF.

This rearrangement joins TRBV5-1 to TRBJ2-2; tentatively, D is TRBD2 (6 bases). Germline-derived CDR1 and CDR2 are SGHRS and YFSETQ. With 2 bases removed from V and 6 bases from J, the gap between germline ends came to 17 bases. CDR3 length: 16 amino acids. CDR3 DNA sequence: TGCGCCAGCAGCTTACGGGGCTCGAGGGAGGCCGGGGAGCTGTTTTTT. The encoded protein is CASSLRGSREAGELFF.

This chain joins TRBV29-1 and TRBJ1-6; no clear D gene. The germline CDR1 and CDR2 sequences are SQVTM and ANQGSEA. Trimming took 5 bases from V and 17 from J, leaving 16 bases between them. The CDR3 runs 11 residues. The CDR3 nucleotides read TGCAGCGTTCTTACCGGGAGTACGGTCCACTTT. It translates to CSVLTGSTVHF.

The rearrangement joins TRBV27 to TRBJ2-5; 10 nucleotides align to TRBD2. CDR3 length: 17 residues. Germline V gives CDR1 MNHEY, CDR2 SMNVEV (reference sequence). V lost 7 bases and J lost 0; bases outside the gene matches: 11. CDR3 bases: TGTGCCAGCACTTTGGAAGCGGGGGGGCCGTACCAAGAGACCCAGTACTTC. Residues: CASTLEAGGPYQETQYF.

The rearrangement joins TRBV11-2 to TRBJ2-1; 10 nucleotides match TRBD2. With V trimmed by 4 bases and J by 0 bases, 0 bases remained unmatched. The CDR3 sequence is 15 residues long. Germline CDR1 SGHAT, CDR2 FQNNGV. The CDR3 DNA reads as TGTGCCAGCAGCTCTAGCGGGAGCTCCTACAATGAGCAGTTCTTC. Its protein product is CASSSSGSSYNEQFF.